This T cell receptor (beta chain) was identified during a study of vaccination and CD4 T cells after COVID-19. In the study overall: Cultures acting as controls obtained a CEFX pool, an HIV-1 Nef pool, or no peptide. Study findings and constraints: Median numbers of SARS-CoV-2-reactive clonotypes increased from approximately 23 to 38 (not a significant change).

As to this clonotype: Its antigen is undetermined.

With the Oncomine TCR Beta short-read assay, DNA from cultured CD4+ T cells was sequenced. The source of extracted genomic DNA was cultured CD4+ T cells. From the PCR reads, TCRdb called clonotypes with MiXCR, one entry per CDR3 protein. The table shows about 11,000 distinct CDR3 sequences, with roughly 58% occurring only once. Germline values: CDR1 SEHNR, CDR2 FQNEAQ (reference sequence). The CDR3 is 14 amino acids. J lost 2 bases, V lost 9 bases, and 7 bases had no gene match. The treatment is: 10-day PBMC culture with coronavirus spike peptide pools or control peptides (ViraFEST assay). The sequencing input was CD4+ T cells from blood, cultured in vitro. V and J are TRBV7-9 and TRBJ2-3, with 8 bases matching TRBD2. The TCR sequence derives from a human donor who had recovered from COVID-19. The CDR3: CASGAGEATDTQYF. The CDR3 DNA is TGTGCCAGTGGAGCGGGGGAAGCCACAGATACGCAGTATTTT.